The 30 T cell receptor beta chains below were found in one sample sequenced in a study of blood T cell repertoires in COVID-19. Data came from immunoSEQ multiplex PCR; TCRdb stores just in-frame clones and leaves some out. The sample holds about 360,000 clones, over 70% seen once. The specimen was peripheral blood. Receptors were obtained from a man aged 25 to 45 with active or convalescent COVID-19.

As DNA, the CDR3 is TGCGCCAGCAATACTTACAGAGGAGGAAACACTGAAGCTTTCTTT. Residues: CASNTYRGGNTEAFF. The chain links TRBV23-1 to TRBJ1-1; no firm D call. TRBV23-1 is placed among ORFs of uncertain function. Trimming removed 7 bases at V and 2 bases at J, with 17 bases between. The CDR3 is made up of 15 amino acids.

CDR3 bases: TGTGCCAGCAGCTTGGAGGTCACGGGAGTGAGGGAGCAGTACTTC. It is translated as CASSLEVTGVREQYF. The rearrangement links TRBV5-4 to TRBJ2-7, with a tentative D call TRBD2 (6 bases). The V end was cut by 0 bases, the J end by 7 bases, with 17 bases between. The CDR3 is 15 amino acids. CDR1 and CDR2 (germline): SGHNT, YYREEE (reference sequence).

J is TRBJ2-5 and V is TRBV10-3; 9 bases map to TRBD2. This CDR3 spans 17 amino acids. V lost 0 bases, J lost 5 bases, and 10 bases stayed unmatched. Germline CDR1 and CDR2: ENHRY and SYGVKD. CDR3 coding DNA: TGTGCCATCAGTGAGTCGAGGAGCGGGAGGAGGGAGGAGACCCAGTACTTC. Encoded protein: CAISESRSGRREETQYF.

The sample holds one count of this clone. This chain joins TRBV19 and TRBJ1-5, with D possibly TRBD1 on 5 matching bases. Trimming took 7 bases from V and 3 from J, leaving 13 bases between them. The CDR3 is 14 residues long. Germline CDR1 reads LNHDA; CDR2 reads SQIVND (reference sequence). DNA of the CDR3: TGTGCCAGTATGGGGGGGGTCGACAATCAGCCCCAGCATTTT. The encoded protein is CASMGGVDNQPQHF.

The chain uses TRBV9 and TRBJ2-5; a weak D match, TRBD2 (7 bases). The length of the CDR3 is 16 residues. Deletions cut 0 bases from V and 5 bases from J, with 17 bases between. The germline V gene has CDR1 SGDLS and CDR2 YYNGEE. DNA of the CDR3: TGTGCCAGCAGCGTAGCCGGGGGCGGAGCGGGGGAGACCCAGTACTTC. Protein sequence: CASSVAGGGAGETQYF.

The chain has TRBV28 and TRBJ1-2; D remains unclear. V lost 1 base, J lost 4 bases, and 4 bases lay in between. The V gene's germline CDR1 is MDHEN and CDR2 SYDVKM. The CDR3 consists of 12 residues. The DNA for the CDR3 is TGTGCCAGCAGTTTATACGGCTATGGCTACACCTTC. This codes for CASSLYGYGYTF.

This sequence joins TRBV7-6 and TRBJ1-6, with 8 bases identical to TRBD1. Germline V gene lookup returns CDR1 SGHVS and CDR2 FNYEAQ. This CDR3 region has 15 residues. With 5 bases clipped from V and 7 bases from J, the junction kept 7 bases outside the gene matches. The CDR3 protein is CASSPADRVNSPLHF. As DNA, the CDR3 is TGTGCCAGCAGCCCAGCGGACAGGGTGAATTCACCCCTCCACTTT.

J is TRBJ2-7 and V is TRBV19; 9 bases fit TRBD1. Trimming at V came to 4 bases and at J to 5 bases, leaving 12 bases not matched to a gene. The CDR3 consists of 16 residues. Germline V gene sequence: CDR1 LNHDA, CDR2 SQIVND (reference sequence). The CDR3 loop is CASSRTPGQGFNEQYF. DNA of the CDR3: TGTGCCAGTAGTAGGACACCGGGACAGGGATTCAACGAGCAGTACTTC.

The V gene is TRBV4-1, the J gene TRBJ1-1; D is perhaps TRBD1 (5 bases). CDR1 and CDR2 (germline): MGHRA, YSYEKL. The CDR3 contains 15 residues. Trimming left V 4 bases short and J 3 bases short, with 15 bases between. Here the CDR3 reads CASSPYAGTYTEAFF. The CDR3 DNA sequence: TGCGCCAGCAGCCCCTACGCGGGGACCTACACTGAAGCTTTCTTT.

CDR3 residues: CASSLNSEQFF. CDR3 sequence (DNA): TGTGCCAGCAGCCTTAACAGTGAGCAGTTCTTC. This chain joins TRBV7-9 and TRBJ2-1; D is uncertain. Germline V gene sequence: CDR1 SEHNR, CDR2 FQNEAQ (reference sequence). The CDR3 contains 11 residues. Trimming took off 5 bases at V and 9 bases at J, with 8 bases between the two ends.

This chain links TRBV11-3 with TRBJ2-1; no firm D call. The V end was cut by 1 base, the J end by 4 bases, with 14 bases between. CDR3 length: 16 amino acids. Germline CDR1 and CDR2: SGHNT and YENEEA. The CDR3 region has the DNA TGTGCCAGCAGCTTAGGCGGCTCCCCCCTATACAATGAGCAGTTCTTC. Its protein product is CASSLGGSPLYNEQFF.

The chain links TRBV18 to TRBJ1-2; 8 bases map to TRBD1. Germline-derived CDR1 and CDR2 are KGHSH and LQKENI. The length of the CDR3 is 18 residues. The ends lost 2 bases at V and 8 bases at J; junction bases unmatched: 19. CDR3 amino acids: CASSPSLGTGFTIEGYTF. The DNA for the CDR3 is TGTGCCAGCTCACCATCCTTGGGGACAGGCTTCACTATCGAAGGCTACACCTTC.

The chain uses TRBV6-5 and TRBJ2-1; D not certain. V dropped 7 bases and J dropped 3 bases, with 10 bases sitting between them. Germline assignment: CDR1 MNHEY and CDR2 SVGAGI. The CDR3 is made up of 13 amino acids. This CDR3 reads CASKRPDYNEQFF. CDR3 in DNA: TGTGCCAGCAAGAGGCCGGACTACAATGAGCAGTTCTTC.

This chain joins TRBV10-3 and TRBJ2-1; D remains ambiguous. Trimming left V 0 bases short and J 5 bases short, with 5 bases between. This CDR3 has 13 residues. Per the germline V gene, CDR1 is ENHRY and CDR2 is SYGVKD. This chain's CDR3 is CAISESTDNEQFF. The CDR3 DNA sequence: TGTGCCATCAGTGAGTCAACGGACAATGAGCAGTTCTTC.

This sequence joins TRBV30 and TRBJ2-1; D unresolved. The CDR3 has 14 amino acids. Germline CDR1 GTSNPN, CDR2 SVGIG (reference sequence). V lost 1 base and J lost 7, with 14 bases in between. The CDR3 loop reads CAWSALALRNEQFF. CDR3 sequence (DNA): TGTGCCTGGAGTGCGTTAGCTCTACGGAATGAGCAGTTCTTC. The entire variable domain, with the rest obtained from reference TRBV30 and TRBJ2-1, is as follows: SQTIHQWPATLVQPVGSPLSLECTVEGTSNPNLYWYRQAAGRGLQLLFYSVGIGQISSEVPQNLSASRPQDRQFILSSKKLLLSDSGFYLCAWSALALRNEQFFGPGTRLTVL.

This clone was counted a single time. The J gene is TRBJ1-5, the V gene TRBV7-9; 7 nucleotides line up with TRBD1. The germline V gene encodes CDR1 SEHNR and CDR2 FQNEAQ (reference sequence). This CDR3 comprises 16 residues. Losses at the gene ends were 5 bases for V and 3 bases for J; bases not matched to a gene: 10. CDR3 coding DNA: TGTGCCAGCAGCCCGACAGGAGGGGGCTACAATCAGCCCCAGCATTTT. This codes for CASSPTGGGYNQPQHF.

V is TRBV5-4 and J is TRBJ1-1, with D unresolved. Per the germline V gene, CDR1 is SGHNT and CDR2 is YYREEE (reference sequence). This CDR3 contains 13 residues. V lost 3 bases to trimming and J lost 1 base, with 7 bases between them. For the CDR3, the DNA is TGTGCCAGCAGCTCACATGCGAACACTGAAGCTTTCTTT. Protein: CASSSHANTEAFF.

The V and J genes are TRBV24-1 and TRBJ2-5, with 11 bases fitting TRBD2. The length of the CDR3 is 18 residues. The trim removed 4 bases at V and 3 bases at J, leaving 12 bases unmatched. Germline V CDR1 and CDR2: KGHDR, SFDVKD. CDR3 residues: CATSEVGGLAGGEETQYF. CDR3 nucleotides: TGTGCCACCAGTGAGGTTGGAGGGCTAGCGGGGGGCGAAGAGACCCAGTACTTC.

The chain employs TRBV27 and TRBJ2-7, with 7 bases aligning to TRBD1. The CDR3 has 14 amino acids. The V gene's germline CDR1 is MNHEY and CDR2 SMNVEV (reference sequence). With V trimmed by 8 bases and J by 0 bases, 7 bases remained unmatched. CDR3: CASGLRDSSYEQYF. As DNA, the CDR3 is TGTGCCAGCGGACTCCGGGACAGCTCCTACGAGCAGTACTTC.

The chain couples TRBV7-2 to TRBJ1-2, with D possibly being TRBD1 (6 bases). Germline loops: CDR1 SGHTA, CDR2 FQGNSA. The V gene lost 1 base and the J gene lost 7 bases, with 10 bases spanning the gap. The CDR3 is 13 amino acids. CDR3 protein: CASSLEGGIGYTF. The CDR3 DNA sequence: TGTGCCAGCAGCTTAGAAGGGGGTATTGGCTACACCTTC.

This clone occurred once. This rearrangement joins TRBV27 to TRBJ1-5, with 7 bases identical to TRBD1. The CDR3 spans 13 residues. Germline lookup yields CDR1 MNHEY and CDR2 SMNVEV (reference sequence). Trimming cost V 6 bases and J 3 bases; bases outside gene matches: 2. CDR3 coding DNA: TGTGCCAGCAGAGGACAGGTCAATCAGCCCCAGCATTTT. This gives the protein CASRGQVNQPQHF.

V gene TRBV28 combines with J gene TRBJ1-4; tentatively, D is TRBD1 (6 bases). CDR1 and CDR2 from the germline V gene are MDHEN and SYDVKM. The V gene lost 5 bases and the J gene lost 8 bases, with 18 bases spanning the gap. This CDR3 region has 15 residues. CDR3 sequence: CASSQQGGRQEKLFF. CDR3 in DNA: TGTGCCAGCAGTCAACAGGGAGGGAGGCAAGAAAAACTGTTTTTT.

The J gene is TRBJ2-3, the V gene TRBV6-2 or TRBV6-3; 10 bases agree with TRBD1. The CDR3 is made up of 14 amino acids. Germline V CDR1 and CDR2: MNHEY, SVGEGT. The J segment lost 3 bases and the V segment lost 8 bases, leaving 5 bases of the junction unmatched. CDR3: CASGWDRGTDTQYF. The CDR3 DNA reads TGTGCCAGCGGTTGGGACAGGGGAACAGATACGCAGTATTTT.

This chain links TRBV3-1 (or the pseudogene TRBV3-2) with TRBJ1-5; possibly TRBD1 for D (6 bases). Germline CDR1 reads LGHDT; CDR2 reads YNNKEL (reference sequence). The CDR3 is 12 amino acids. Deletions cut 4 bases from V and 6 bases from J, with 7 bases between. For the CDR3, the DNA is TGTGCCAGCAGCCTCAGGGGTCAGCCCCAGCATTTT. This encodes CASSLRGQPQHF.

This chain connects TRBV9 to TRBJ1-2; 7 nucleotides agree with TRBD1. The CDR3 totals 14 residues. J lost 7 bases, V lost 2 bases, and 8 bases had no gene match. The germline V gene has CDR1 SGDLS and CDR2 YYNGEE. CDR3 residues: CASSVAGGSGGYTF. The CDR3 coding sequence is TGTGCCAGCAGCGTTGCAGGGGGTTCGGGTGGCTACACCTTC.

V usage is TRBV18 and J usage is TRBJ2-7, with 10 nucleotides matching TRBD2. V trimming: 3 bases; J trimming: 3 bases; junction bases outside the gene matches: 5. The CDR3 runs 15 residues. Germline CDR1 KGHSH, CDR2 LQKENI. CDR3 region: CASSPAASGGYEQYF. In DNA, the CDR3 is TGTGCCAGCTCACCCGCGGCTAGCGGGGGCTACGAGCAGTACTTC. The entire variable domain, with the rest obtained from reference TRBV18 and TRBJ2-7, is as follows: NAGVMQNPRHLVRRRGQEARLRCSPMKGHSHVYWYRQLPEEGLKFMVYLQKENIIDESGMPKERFSAEFPKEGPSILRIQQVVRGDSAAYFCASSPAASGGYEQYFGPGTRLTVT.

The genes are TRBV10-3 and TRBJ1-3; 8 bases are a match to TRBD1. The germline V gene encodes CDR1 ENHRY and CDR2 SYGVKD. V was pared by 4 bases and J by 3 bases, with 2 bases of the junction left unmatched. The CDR3 loop spans 14 amino acids. CDR3 region: CAISAQGDGNTIYF. Written as DNA, the CDR3 is TGTGCCATCAGTGCACAGGGGGATGGAAACACCATATATTTT.

With regard to this clone: The limits of the CDR3 on the DNA are not certain, so only TCRdb's listed CDR3 is given. The rearrangement uses TRBV28 and TRBJ1-1; the table calls TRBD1, which could not be checked here. Including both end residues, the CDR3 is 14 amino acids long. CDR1 and CDR2 (germline): MDHEN, SYDVKM. The CDR3 spells CASSSSTVQTEAFF.

V and J are TRBV10-2 and TRBJ1-5; D not resolved. CDR3 length equals 12 residues. Trimming took off 8 bases at V and 11 bases at J, with 16 bases between the two ends. The germline V gene has CDR1 WSHSY and CDR2 SAAADI. CDR3 sequence (DNA): TGCGCCAGCTGTGGCCCAGGAGGAGCCCAGCATTTT. This sequence encodes CASCGPGGAQHF.

The rearrangement links TRBV5-1 to TRBJ2-5, with a possible D match to TRBD2 (5 bases). The CDR3 is 14 residues long. In germline, CDR1 is SGHRS, CDR2 YFSETQ. Trimming removed 4 bases from V and 4 bases from J, with 14 bases in between. The DNA for the CDR3 is TGCGCCAGCAGCGTATTCGGGGTCGTAGAGACCCAGTACTTC. This translates into CASSVFGVVETQYF.